The 13 T cell receptor beta chains presented below share a single source sample, sequenced in a study of T cell changes during pregnancy in multiple sclerosis. Profiling relied on immunoSEQ multiplex PCR, and the TCRdb table lists in-frame clones only, not all of them. Of approximately 40,000 clones in the sample, about nine tenths are singletons; the top ten hold around 1%. The sequenced sample was CD4+ T cells from peripheral blood mononuclear cells, obtained in the second trimester of pregnancy. These receptor sequences come from a female donor with multiple sclerosis, enrolled in a pregnancy study.

The chain employs TRBV6-1 and TRBJ2-5, with 8 bases lining up with TRBD2. V lost 0 bases to trimming and J lost 2 bases; unmatched junction nucleotides: 17. Germline CDR1 MNHNS, CDR2 SASEGT. The CDR3 loop spans 20 amino acids. CDR3 sequence (DNA): TGTGCCAGCAGTGAAGCTTTTGGAAGCGGGAGCCTCATGAGGCAAGAGACCCAGTACTTC. Protein: CASSEAFGSGSLMRQETQYF.

This clone was found a few times. The V gene is TRBV7-8, the J gene TRBJ2-7, with 7 bases that match TRBD1. Germline CDR1 is SGHVS and CDR2 is FQNEAQ. This CDR3 is built from 14 residues. Germline trimming cut 6 bases from V and 0 bases from J; bases unmatched to any gene: 5. CDR3 bases: TGTGCCAGCAGTCCGGACAGGAGCTCCTACGAGCAGTACTTC. It is translated as CASSPDRSSYEQYF.

This clone appeared a few times. This chain uses TRBV29-1 with TRBJ1-4; 10 bases are shared with TRBD1. Unmatched junction bases numbered 1, after V lost 4 bases and J lost 5 bases. Germline CDR1 is SQVTM and CDR2 is ANQGSEA. The CDR3 is 13 amino acids. The CDR3 sequence is CSVGGQGNEKLFF. Here the CDR3 DNA reads TGCAGCGTTGGGGGACAGGGGAATGAAAAACTGTTTTTT.

V gene TRBV19 combines with J gene TRBJ1-1, with D maybe TRBD1 (6 bases). Trimming cost V 4 bases and J 1 base, with 13 bases left between them. CDR3 length: 15 residues. Per the germline V gene, CDR1 is LNHDA and CDR2 is SQIVND (reference sequence). CDR3 in amino acids: CASSSNRDSNTEAFF. The CDR3 coding sequence is TGTGCCAGTAGTAGTAACAGGGATTCGAACACTGAAGCTTTCTTT.

V usage is TRBV19 and J usage is TRBJ2-3; tentatively, D is TRBD2 (5 bases). V was clipped by 6 bases and J by 0 bases, with 13 bases between them. The germline CDR1 and CDR2 sequences are LNHDA and SQIVND (reference sequence). This CDR3 has 15 residues. The CDR3 DNA reads as TGTGCCAGTAGATCTGGCGGGTTTAGCACAGATACGCAGTATTTT. Its translation is CASRSGGFSTDTQYF.

The chain links TRBV28 to TRBJ1-2, with D possibly TRBD1 on 6 matching bases. The CDR3 has 11 residues. The germline V gene encodes CDR1 MDHEN and CDR2 SYDVKM. The V and J ends lost 7 bases and 10 bases respectively, with 13 bases between them. The CDR3 sequence is CASTSDRYYTF. The CDR3 bases are TGTGCCAGCACCTCGGACAGATACTACACCTTC.

The rearrangement uses TRBV21-1 and TRBJ2-5; the table's TRBD1 call for D was not verified on the DNA. TRBV21-1 is assigned pseudogene status. CDR3 length equals 15 residues. The CDR3 bases are TGTGCCAGCAGCAAAGCGGGGGACAGGGAGGAGACCCAGTACTTC. This gives the protein CASSKAGDREETQYF.

This clone has a single count. The V call is TRBV18, the J call TRBJ2-1; 7 bases agree with TRBD2. The CDR3 is 19 amino acids. The trim removed 3 bases at V and 0 bases at J, leaving 14 bases unmatched. CDR1 KGHSH and CDR2 LQKENI come from the germline V gene. CDR3 nucleotide sequence: TGTGCCAGCTCACCCCCATACCGACTAGCCGAGAGCTCCTACAATGAGCAGTTCTTC. Its protein product is CASSPPYRLAESSYNEQFF.

This clone was picked up one time. The J gene is TRBJ2-1, the V gene TRBV10-3; 9 bases are shared with TRBD1. This CDR3 is 13 amino acids long. With 11 bases clipped from V and 9 bases from J, the junction kept 11 bases outside the gene matches. CDR1 ENHRY and CDR2 SYGVKD come from the germline V gene. The CDR3 loop reads CAVRDRVAGEQFF. In nucleotides, the CDR3 is TGTGCCGTCCGGGACAGGGTAGCTGGTGAGCAGTTCTTC.

J is TRBJ2-7 and V is TRBV28; the match to TRBD1 covers 8 bases. The CDR3 loop spans 14 amino acids. V shed 8 bases and J 2 bases; nucleotides not matched to a gene: 8. The germline gives CDR1 MDHEN, CDR2 SYDVKM. CDR3 nucleotide sequence: TGTGCCAGCGGGATGGACAGGGTCCCCTACGAGCAGTACTTC. Translation gives CASGMDRVPYEQYF.

This clone was counted once. V and J are TRBV5-4 and TRBJ2-6; 9 nucleotides line up with TRBD2. V lost 4 bases, J lost 4 bases, and 6 bases stayed unmatched. The CDR3 extends over 16 amino acids. Germline loops: CDR1 SGHNT, CDR2 YYREEE (reference sequence). CDR3 region: CASSRRGGGGANVLTF. The CDR3 nucleotides read TGTGCCAGCAGCCGGCGGGGGGGTGGAGGGGCCAACGTCCTGACTTTC.

The chain couples TRBV7-2 to TRBJ2-2, with a possible D match to TRBD2 (6 bases). The V end was cut by 5 bases, the J end by 1 base, with 20 bases between. Germline V gene sequence: CDR1 SGHTA, CDR2 FQGNSA. The CDR3 is 18 amino acids. The DNA of the CDR3 is TGTGCCAGCAGCCTCCTTCTGAAGACTAGGAGGAACACCGGGGAGCTGTTTTTT. This gives the protein CASSLLLKTRRNTGELFF.

The rearrangement joins TRBV28 to TRBJ1-2, with 12 bases that match TRBD1. V trimming: 6 bases; J trimming: 7 bases; junction bases outside the gene matches: 9. The CDR3 contains 15 residues. From germline, CDR1 is MDHEN and CDR2 SYDVKM. DNA for the CDR3: TGTGCCAGCAGGGGTCTGGGACAGGGGGCGCTTGGCTACACCTTC. Amino acid sequence: CASRGLGQGALGYTF.